This TCR beta chain appears in the sequencing data of a study of cytomegalovirus exposure and HLA in healthy donors. Findings of the study overall: Usually a TCR sequence was rare, but some public TCRs were found in many donors. The study carried out a later analysis of TCR beta sequences. It associated 15,000 to 20,000 of them with specific HLA alleles at a false discovery rate of 0.05. Per a prior analysis, the majority of TCR beta V segments were productive roughly 87% or roughly 30% of the time.

Primers included in the PCR were 60 Vbeta and 13 Jbeta primers. Some clones are missing from TCRdb's copy, which holds only in-frame ones; the method was immunoSEQ multiplex PCR. The data hold about 99,000 clones, with 78% observed a single time. The length of the CDR3 is 12 residues. Looked up from germline, CDR1 is LNHDA and CDR2 is SQIVND (reference sequence). Trimming stripped 1 base from V and 7 bases from J, with 7 bases between. In this sample, this clone turned up a few times. Its specificity is not known. The chain couples TRBV19 to TRBJ1-1, with a tentative D call TRBD1 (5 bases). The source is a woman aged 35 to 49 in good health and CMV-seronegative. Sequenced material: PBMCs. CDR3: CASSIGGLEAFF. The CDR3 coding sequence is TGTGCCAGTAGTATAGGGGGCCTTGAAGCTTTCTTT.